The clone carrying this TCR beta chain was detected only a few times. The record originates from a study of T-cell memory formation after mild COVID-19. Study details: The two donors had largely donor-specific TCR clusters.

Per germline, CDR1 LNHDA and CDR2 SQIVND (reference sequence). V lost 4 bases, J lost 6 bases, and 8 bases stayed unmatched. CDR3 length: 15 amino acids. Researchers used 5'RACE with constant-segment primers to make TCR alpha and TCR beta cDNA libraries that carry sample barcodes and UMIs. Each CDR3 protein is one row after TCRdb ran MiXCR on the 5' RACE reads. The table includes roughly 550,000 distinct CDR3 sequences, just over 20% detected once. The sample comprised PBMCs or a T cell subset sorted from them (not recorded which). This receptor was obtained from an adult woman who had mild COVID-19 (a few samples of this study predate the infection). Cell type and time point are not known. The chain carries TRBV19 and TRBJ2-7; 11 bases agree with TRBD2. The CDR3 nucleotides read TGTGCCAGTAGTAATCTAGCGGGGGGTCCGCGCGAGCAGTACTTC. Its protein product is CASSNLAGGPREQYF.